The present entry profiles one TCR beta chain with its context. Its antigen is undetermined. The record originates from a study of T-cell reconstitution after alpha-beta-depleted transplantation in children. Study-level findings and limits: Recipient T cells and thymic progenitors that survived gave rise to the high TCRbeta diversity observed at day 60 in some patients.

This sample's TCRbeta library carried unique molecular identifier barcodes. TCRdb reprocessed the PCR reads with MiXCR, giving one entry per CDR3 protein. In the table there are roughly 400,000 distinct CDR3 sequences, over 40% of which are singletons. The germline gives CDR1 SGHRS, CDR2 YFSETQ. The ends were cut back, 0 bases at V and 8 bases at J, with 14 bases in the middle. The CDR3 runs 15 residues. The sample was PBMCs, taken before TCRalphabeta/CD19-depleted stem cell transplant. The TCR comes from a girl aged 2-10 years with aplastic anemia, due to receive a stem cell transplant. This chain uses TRBV5-1 with TRBJ2-2, with a possible D match to TRBD1 (5 bases). In nucleotides, the CDR3 is TGCGCCAGCAGCTTGGCCGTAGTAGGGGAAGGGGAGCTGTTTTTT. Its translation is CASSLAVVGEGELFF.